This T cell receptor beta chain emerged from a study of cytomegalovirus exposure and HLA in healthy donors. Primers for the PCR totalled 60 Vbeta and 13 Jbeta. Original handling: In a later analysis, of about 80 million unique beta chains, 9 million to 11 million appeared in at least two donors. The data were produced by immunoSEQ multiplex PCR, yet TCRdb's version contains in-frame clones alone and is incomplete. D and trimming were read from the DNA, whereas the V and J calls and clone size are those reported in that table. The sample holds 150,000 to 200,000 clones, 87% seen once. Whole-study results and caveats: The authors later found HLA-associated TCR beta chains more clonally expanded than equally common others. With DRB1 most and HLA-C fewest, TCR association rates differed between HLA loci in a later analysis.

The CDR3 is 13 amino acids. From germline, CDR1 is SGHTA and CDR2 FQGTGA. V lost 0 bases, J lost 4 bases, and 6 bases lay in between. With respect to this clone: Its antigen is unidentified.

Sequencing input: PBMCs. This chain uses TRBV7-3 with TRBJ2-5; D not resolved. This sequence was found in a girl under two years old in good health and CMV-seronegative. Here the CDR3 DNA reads TGTGCCAGCAGCTTAACACGAGGAGAGACCCAGTACTTC. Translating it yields CASSLTRGETQYF. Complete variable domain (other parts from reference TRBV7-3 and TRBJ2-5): GAGVSQTPSNKVTEKGKYVELRCDPISGHTALYWYRQSLGQGPEFLIYFQGTGAADDSGLPNDRFFAVRPEGSVSTLKIQRTERGDSAVYLCASSLTRGETQYFGPGTRLLVL.